The T cell receptor (beta chain) under discussion was sequenced for a study of blood T cell repertoires in COVID-19. This CDR3 is 13 amino acids long. V lost 2 bases and J lost 6; bases outside the gene matches: 4. Germline CDR1 MNHNY, CDR2 SVGAGI (reference sequence). The assay was immunoSEQ multiplex PCR, and TCRdb's table has in-frame clones only and misses some. The sample includes roughly 280,000 clones, 75% to 90% of them seen just once. The source of this sequence is a woman in her 70s with acute or convalescent COVID-19. Sequencing was done on a sample of peripheral blood. The J gene is TRBJ2-7, the V gene TRBV6-6; 7 bases align to TRBD2. In DNA, the CDR3 is TGTGCCAGCAGTTACGGGGGGGAGAGCGAGCAGTACTTC. Protein: CASSYGGESEQYF.